Below, 3 T cell receptor beta chains from the same sample are listed, as sequenced in a study of blood T cell repertoires in COVID-19. This table comes from immunoSEQ multiplex PCR, and its TCRdb copy is limited to in-frame clones, with some not included. The data contain about 160,000 clones, under 90% of them singletons. Input material: PBMCs or T cells enriched from blood (not recorded which). Receptors were obtained from a woman aged 45-65 years who had recovered from COVID-19.

The chain couples TRBV29-1 to TRBJ1-3; perhaps TRBD1 as D (5 bases). The CDR3 spans 14 residues. Germline V gene sequence: CDR1 SQVTM, CDR2 ANQGSEA. With 1 base removed from V and 3 bases from J, the gap between germline ends came to 10 bases. CDR3 protein: CSVEVSGVGNTIYF. The DNA for the CDR3 is TGCAGCGTTGAAGTATCGGGGGTTGGAAACACCATATATTTT.

The CDR3 sequence: CASSLLAGGPTDTQYF. The CDR3 DNA sequence: TGTGCCAGCAGCTTACTAGCGGGAGGTCCCACAGATACGCAGTATTTT. The chain links TRBV7-2 to TRBJ2-3; TRBD2 matches 11 bases. Germline loops: CDR1 SGHTA, CDR2 FQGNSA. This CDR3 contains 16 residues. V lost 2 bases and J lost 2; bases outside the gene matches: 3.

The rearrangement joins TRBV5-1 to TRBJ1-3; TRBD1 might be the D (6 bases). Trimming cost V 7 bases and J 2 bases, with 10 bases left between them. The CDR3 contains 13 residues. CDR1 and CDR2 from the germline V gene are SGHRS and YFSETQ. Written as DNA, the CDR3 is TGCGCCAGCCGGCAGGGGCCTGGAAACACCATATATTTT. This codes for CASRQGPGNTIYF.